These T cell receptor beta chains were read from a single sample in a study of long-term antiretroviral therapy in people with HIV. The method was immunoSEQ multiplex PCR; TCRdb's version includes in-frame clones alone and lacks a portion of them. The repertoire has about 27,000 clones, around three quarters of them found once; the top ten carry 4.5% to 5%. The sequencing here drew on unsorted PBMCs, taken 0.5 years after starting antiretroviral therapy. The receptors here all came from a woman aged 40 to 55 with HIV. The CDR3 runs from the conserved cysteine through the conserved F or W.

>TRBJ2-5|TRBV7-8
CASSAGQMQETQYF
>TRBJ2-3|TRBV5-4
CASSSFGQGIDTQYF
>TRBJ2-5|TRBV5-1
CASSFKETQYF
>TRBJ2-7|TRBV9
CASSAGQASYEQYF
>TRBJ2-3|TRBV28
CASSLDTDTQYF
>TRBJ2-2|TRBV25-1
CAGSSNTGELFF
>TRBJ1-3|TRBV15
CATSRKGQTISGNTIYF
>TRBJ1-1|TRBV9
CASSRLTGLGVTEAFF
>TRBJ2-2|TRBV25-1
CASSYYLAGVGELFF
>TRBJ2-4|TRBV5-1
CASSFGWLGTLAKNIQYF
>TRBJ1-4|TRBV13
CASSPPGGEKLFF
>TRBJ2-7|TRBV9
CASSVGPAGVYEQYF